A single T cell receptor beta chain is shown here with its context. The antigen remains unidentified. This specimen belongs to a study of T cells and Merkel cell carcinoma outcomes. Regarding the study as a whole: Repertoire plus T-cell density reportedly predicted Merkel cell carcinoma outcomes.

Profiled with immunoSEQ multiplex PCR; TCRdb holds only in-frame clones, not every one. The sample lists approximately 6,400 clones; roughly 75% were seen once. Germline CDR1 reads SGDLS; CDR2 reads YYNGEE. This CDR3 spans 15 amino acids. V lost 1 base, J lost 6 bases, and 14 bases lay in between. Sequencing was done on a sample of tumor tissue from Merkel cell carcinoma. The sequence was collected from a human donor with Merkel cell carcinoma. Some clones in this sample may be carry-over from other donors' samples. V gene TRBV9 combines with J gene TRBJ2-1; D is ambiguous. The CDR3 protein is CASSVRLASVNEQFF. The DNA for the CDR3 is TGTGCCAGCAGCGTAAGGTTAGCAAGCGTCAATGAGCAGTTCTTC.